Below, one T cell receptor (beta chain) is given with its context. This sample stems from a study of OX40 agonist ivuxolimab in advanced cancers. Data came from immunoSEQ multiplex PCR; TCRdb stores just in-frame clones and leaves some out. The sample has under 70,000 clones; roughly 85% are singletons. The germline CDR1 and CDR2 sequences are LNHDA and SQIVND (reference sequence). V dropped 3 bases and J dropped 7 bases, with 15 bases sitting between them. CDR3 length: 15 residues. The sample was CD4+ or CD8+ T cells sorted from blood, taken in a trial of the OX40 agonist ivuxolimab. The chain carries TRBV19 and TRBJ1-4; no firm D call. The clonotype was recovered from an adult with an advanced solid tumor such as melanoma, head and neck, liver or kidney cancer. This chain's CDR3 is CASSIYTVRGEKLFF. The CDR3 bases are TGTGCCAGTAGTATCTACACCGTACGAGGTGAAAAACTGTTTTTT.